This is a list of T cell receptor beta chains from one sample in a study of shared clonotypes between healthy human individuals. The assay was immunoSEQ multiplex PCR, and TCRdb's table has in-frame clones only and misses some. The sample includes approximately 2.3 million clones, over 90% of them seen just once. The specimen sequenced was naive CD4+ T cells from PBMCs. The source is a man aged 18 to 30 in good health. Some clones in this sample may be carry-over from other donors' samples. The CDR3 runs from the conserved cysteine through the conserved F or W. D genes are given only for firm matches. Clone size is given for some rows only: seen once, a few or many times, or a class if the clone is expanded.

D gene	V gene	J gene	CDR3 length	clone size	CDR3 protein	CDR3 DNA
.	TRBV6-6	TRBJ2-5	13	once	CASSYGPLETQYF	TGTGCCAGCAGTTACGGTCCTCTCGAGACCCAGTACTTC
TRBD1	TRBV4-1	TRBJ1-1	15	.	CASSQVDREQSEAFF	TGCGCCAGCAGCCAAGTAGACAGGGAGCAATCTGAAGCTTTCTTT
TRBD2	TRBV4-1	TRBJ2-1	20	.	CASSQDPGLAGGRAYNEQFF	TGCGCCAGCAGCCAAGATCCCGGACTAGCGGGAGGTAGGGCTTACAATGAGCAGTTCTTC
.	TRBV10-3	TRBJ2-7	12	.	CAISGGSPEQYF	TGTGCCATCAGTGGAGGCAGTCCGGAGCAGTACTTC
.	TRBV6-5	TRBJ2-7	14	.	CASSYSDRMTEQYF	TGTGCCAGCAGTTACTCGGACAGAATGACCGAGCAGTACTTC
.	TRBV6-1	TRBJ1-5	12	.	CASASNDQPQHF	TGTGCCAGCGCGTCGAATGATCAGCCCCAGCATTTT
.	TRBV5-1	TRBJ2-2	15	.	CASSLQAAGTGELFF	TGCGCCAGCAGCTTACAGGCTGCCGGCACCGGGGAGCTGTTTTTT
.	TRBV5-6	TRBJ2-4	14	.	CASSLTGAKNIQYF	TGTGCCAGCAGCTTGACGGGAGCCAAAAACATTCAGTACTTC
.	TRBV4-2	TRBJ1-1	14	.	CASSQGYSRGEAFF	TGTGCCAGCAGCCAAGGATATTCTCGAGGGGAGGCTTTCTTT
.	TRBV6-1	TRBJ2-3	14	.	CASRSRTSTDTQYF	TGTGCCAGCAGATCGCGGACTAGCACAGATACGCAGTATTTT
.	TRBV2	TRBJ1-1	13	.	CASRRGQNTEAFF	TGTGCCAGCAGGAGGGGCCAGAACACTGAAGCTTTCTTT
TRBD2	TRBV7-4	TRBJ2-3	17	.	CASSQLCLAGDTDTQYF	TGTGCCAGCAGCCAACTATGTCTAGCGGGGGACACAGATACGCAGTATTTT
.	TRBV29-1	TRBJ1-1	11	few	CSSAGNTEAFF	TGCAGCTCCGCGGGGAACACTGAAGCTTTCTTT